Below, 21 T cell receptor beta chains from the same sample are listed, as sequenced in a study of blood T cell repertoires in COVID-19. The repertoire was sequenced with immunoSEQ multiplex PCR; TCRdb's copy has only in-frame clones and lacks some. The sample comprises more than 80,000 clones, over 80% of which are singletons, and around 10% rests with the top ten. The sequencing input was peripheral blood. The receptor set was obtained from a man older than 75 with acute or convalescent COVID-19.

This clone was found once. The chain carries TRBV6-5 and TRBJ1-6, with 9 bases fitting TRBD1. Germline CDR1 is MNHEY and CDR2 is SVGAGI. Trimming took 7 bases from V and 7 from J; bases not matched to a gene: 5. The CDR3 extends over 14 amino acids. CDR3 in amino acids: CASTLGQGNSPLHF. In DNA form, the CDR3 reads TGTGCCAGCACCCTGGGACAGGGAAATTCACCCCTCCACTTT.

The chain carries TRBV3-1 (or the pseudogene TRBV3-2) and TRBJ2-3; 12 bases match TRBD2. Germline values: CDR1 LGHDT, CDR2 YNNKEL (reference sequence). Trimming at V came to 7 bases and at J to 4 bases, leaving 3 bases not matched to a gene. This CDR3 region has 14 residues. This CDR3 is CASTSGRGPDTQYF. The CDR3 DNA sequence: TGTGCCAGCACTAGCGGGAGGGGTCCAGATACGCAGTATTTT.

The chain joins TRBV19 to TRBJ2-5; D is perhaps TRBD2 (6 bases). The CDR3 has 15 amino acids. Trimming shortened V by 6 bases and J by 2 bases, and 16 bases separated the two germline ends. The germline V gene has CDR1 LNHDA and CDR2 SQIVND (reference sequence). CDR3 DNA: TGTGCCAGTAGCCATTCGTTGGCGGGACAAGAGACCCAGTACTTC. Its protein product is CASSHSLAGQETQYF.

The chain recombines TRBV10-2 with TRBJ1-6, with D perhaps matching TRBD1 (5 bases). The CDR3 length is 17 residues. V was trimmed by 5 bases and J by 7 bases, leaving 21 bases between them. Germline CDR1 and CDR2: WSHSY and SAAADI. In DNA, the CDR3 is TGCGCCAGCAGTCCGCAATCGTCCAGGGCGTCGAATTCACCCCTCCACTTT. Protein product: CASSPQSSRASNSPLHF.

The chain uses TRBV11-1 and TRBJ2-5; TRBD2 is a possible D gene (6 bases). V gave up 3 bases and J gave up 2 bases, with 13 bases separating them. Germline CDR1 and CDR2: SGHAT and FQDESV (reference sequence). This CDR3 has 15 residues. The CDR3 DNA sequence: TGTGCCAGCAGCTTCGGCGGGGCAGCGCAAGAGACCCAGTACTTC. Amino acid sequence: CASSFGGAAQETQYF.

The chain combines TRBV11-3 with TRBJ2-1; tentatively, D is TRBD1 (5 bases). V was clipped by 5 bases and J by 7 bases, with 15 bases between them. This CDR3 has 14 amino acids. Germline V gene data show CDR1 as SGHNT and CDR2 as YENEEA. CDR3 loop: CASSLPAGPNEQFF. The CDR3 DNA is TGTGCCAGCAGCCTTCCGGCAGGGCCGAATGAGCAGTTCTTC.

The chain couples TRBV4-2 to TRBJ2-6; TRBD2 might be the D (5 bases). Germline V gives CDR1 LGHNA, CDR2 YNFKEQ. V gave up 1 base and J gave up 2 bases, with 12 bases separating them. The CDR3 has 17 amino acids. CDR3 DNA: TGTGCCAGCAGCCAAGCAGAGGGAGTGACTGGGGCCAACGTCCTGACTTTC. As protein: CASSQAEGVTGANVLTF.

The chain joins TRBV3-1 (or the pseudogene TRBV3-2) to TRBJ2-4; tentatively, D is TRBD2 (5 bases). Trimming shortened V by 4 bases and J by 7 bases, and 11 bases separated the two germline ends. The CDR3 has 13 residues. The germline V gene encodes CDR1 LGHDT and CDR2 YNNKEL (reference sequence). CDR3 nucleotides: TGTGCCAGCAGCCTAAGCCGGGGTAACATTCAGTACTTC. This sequence encodes CASSLSRGNIQYF.

J is TRBJ1-5 and V is TRBV6-1; D uncertain. The V gene's germline CDR1 is MNHNS and CDR2 SASEGT. The V and J ends lost 0 bases and 4 bases respectively, with 7 bases between them. The CDR3 is 14 residues long. The CDR3 DNA sequence: TGTGCCAGCAGTGAAGCGTCCGGGAATCAGCCCCAGCATTTT. This sequence encodes CASSEASGNQPQHF.

The CDR3 here is CASSPTSGSNEQYF. CDR3 DNA sequence: TGTGCCAGCAGCCCTACTAGCGGGAGTAACGAGCAGTACTTC. J is TRBJ2-7 and V is TRBV11-3; 11 bases map to TRBD2. This CDR3 comprises 14 residues. J lost 5 bases, V lost 5 bases, and 5 bases had no gene match. The germline V gene has CDR1 SGHNT and CDR2 YENEEA.

This sequence joins TRBV19 and TRBJ1-5; 7 nucleotides match TRBD1. The V and J ends lost 6 bases and 2 bases, in that order; junction bases with no gene match: 10. CDR1 and CDR2 from the germline V gene are LNHDA and SQIVND (reference sequence). The CDR3 is 16 residues long. The CDR3 loop reads CASRPQGRKRNQPQHF. The DNA for the CDR3 is TGTGCCAGTAGGCCACAGGGGCGCAAACGCAATCAGCCCCAGCATTTT.

V usage is TRBV18 and J usage is TRBJ1-6; TRBD1 matches 8 bases. CDR3 length: 16 residues. Germline V gene lookup returns CDR1 KGHSH and CDR2 LQKENI. V shed 3 bases and J 9 bases; nucleotides not matched to a gene: 10. The CDR3 sequence is CASSPGQGRSPSPLHF. In DNA, the CDR3 is TGTGCCAGCTCACCTGGACAGGGACGGTCGCCTTCACCCCTCCACTTT.

The CDR3 protein is CASSTDRGGYTF. The CDR3 nucleotides read TGTGCCAGCAGTACCGACAGGGGTGGCTACACCTTC. The chain is built from TRBV28 and TRBJ1-2; 8 bases line up with TRBD1. The length of the CDR3 is 12 residues. Trimming at V came to 5 bases and at J to 7 bases, leaving 3 bases not matched to a gene. Per the germline V gene, CDR1 is MDHEN and CDR2 is SYDVKM.

The chain is built from TRBV6-2 or TRBV6-3 and TRBJ1-5, with a tentative D call TRBD1 (6 bases). The CDR3 contains 16 residues. Trimming cost V 4 bases and J 2 bases, with 15 bases left between them. CDR1 and CDR2 from the germline V gene are MNHEY and SVGEGT. Written as DNA, the CDR3 is TGTGCCAGCAGTTGGGGGCTTTTAGGAGGCAATCAGCCCCAGCATTTT. This encodes CASSWGLLGGNQPQHF.

The chain has TRBV7-2 and TRBJ2-7, with TRBD2 matching over 14 bases. Trimming at V came to 1 base and at J to 6 bases, leaving 5 bases not matched to a gene. Per germline, CDR1 SGHTA and CDR2 FQGNSA. The CDR3 is made up of 16 amino acids. The CDR3 sequence is CASSLDRTSGRIEQYF. The CDR3 region has the DNA TGTGCCAGCAGCTTAGATCGGACTAGCGGGAGGATCGAGCAGTACTTC.

J is TRBJ2-4 and V is TRBV3-1 (or the pseudogene TRBV3-2); 9 bases fit TRBD2. Germline CDR1 is LGHDT and CDR2 is YNNKEL (reference sequence). With 1 base clipped from V and 8 bases from J, the junction kept 0 bases outside the gene matches. CDR3 length: 13 amino acids. The CDR3 protein is CASSQVAGDIQYF. CDR3 DNA: TGTGCCAGCAGCCAAGTAGCGGGGGACATTCAGTACTTC.

As regards this clone: At one boundary the junction diverges from the germline segment, which might be a read error. V is TRBV15 and J is TRBJ1-2, with 10 nucleotides matching TRBD1. The germline gives CDR1 LNHNV, CDR2 YYDKDF (reference sequence). The CDR3 runs 13 residues. As DNA, the CDR3 is TGTGCCACCAGCTCCGGGACAGGGGCCTTTAGCGCCTTC. This sequence encodes CATSSGTGAFSAF.

This clone was found once. The V call is TRBV4-3, the J call TRBJ2-3, with 7 bases identical to TRBD2. The CDR3 contains 17 residues. Losses at the gene ends were 0 bases for V and 3 bases for J; bases not matched to a gene: 9. The germline gives CDR1 LGHNA, CDR2 YSLEER. The CDR3 sequence is CASSQEWRTSRTDTQYF. As DNA, the CDR3 is TGCGCCAGCAGCCAAGAGTGGCGGACTAGTAGGACAGATACGCAGTATTTT.

The J gene is TRBJ1-3, the V gene TRBV6-5; D is unresolved. Trimming pared 10 bases from V and 1 base from J, leaving 11 bases between. Per germline, CDR1 MNHEY and CDR2 SVGAGI. The CDR3 loop spans 13 amino acids. The CDR3 nucleotides are TGTGCCACCTTAGTTAGTTCTGGAAACACCATATATTTT. It is translated as CATLVSSGNTIYF.

This chain links TRBV11-2 with TRBJ2-1; TRBD2 agrees at 10 bases. V was clipped by 4 bases and J by 0 bases; unmatched bases: 3. The CDR3 runs to 16 residues. Germline CDR1 SGHAT, CDR2 FQNNGV. The CDR3 nucleotides are TGTGCCAGCAGCTCAAGACTAGCGGGCTCCTACAATGAGCAGTTCTTC. It codes for CASSSRLAGSYNEQFF.

This chain connects TRBV27 to TRBJ2-7, with 7 nucleotides matching TRBD1. Germline V gene data show CDR1 as MNHEY and CDR2 as SMNVEV (reference sequence). The CDR3 has 14 amino acids. The V gene end was trimmed by 4 bases and the J gene end by 2 bases; junction bases not matched to a gene: 5. CDR3 sequence reads: CASSSGTDPYEQYF. The CDR3 DNA is TGTGCCAGCAGTTCCGGGACAGACCCCTACGAGCAGTACTTC.